This section outlines one T cell receptor (beta chain) sequence together with its context. J was trimmed by 0 bases and V by 3 bases; bases with no gene match: 5. The CDR3 has 16 residues. Germline loops: CDR1 MGHDK, CDR2 SYGVNS. Methods used by the authors: Reference gene primers were amplified, and this amplification served to estimate nucleated cell counts. The assay was immunoSEQ multiplex PCR, and TCRdb's table has in-frame clones only and misses some. That table supplies the V and J calls and clone size; D and trimming were determined from the DNA. Of about 170,000 clones listed, 70% to 90% are singletons. This entry comes from a study of blood T cell repertoires in COVID-19. Across the study: Acute-phase and convalescent COVID-19 samples originated in the United States, Italy and Spain.

The chain employs TRBV25-1 and TRBJ2-7; 10 bases agree with TRBD1. The TCR sequence derives from a man over 45 with active or convalescent COVID-19. Sample: peripheral blood. The CDR3 here is CASSDPRTGGSYEQYF. The CDR3 bases are TGTGCCAGCAGTGACCCTCGGACAGGGGGCTCCTACGAGCAGTACTTC.